The 15 T cell receptor beta chains below all came from one sample that was sequenced in a study of cytomegalovirus exposure and HLA in healthy donors. 60 Vbeta and 13 Jbeta primers were used in PCR. The data were produced by immunoSEQ multiplex PCR, yet TCRdb's version contains in-frame clones alone and is incomplete. This table holds roughly 150,000 clones, around 80% found once. What was sequenced was PBMCs. The receptors were gathered from a girl aged 10 to 17 in good health and CMV-seropositive.

V usage is TRBV7-2 and J usage is TRBJ2-7, with D unclear. V lost 3 bases and J lost 3, with 15 bases in between. Germline lookup yields CDR1 SGHTA and CDR2 FQGNSA. The CDR3 is made up of 15 amino acids. The CDR3 protein is CASSFGLSGVYEQYF. The CDR3 DNA follows: TGTGCCAGCAGCTTTGGGTTGAGTGGAGTCTACGAGCAGTACTTC.

The V gene is TRBV10-3, the J gene TRBJ2-1, with 8 bases aligning to TRBD2. The CDR3 runs 19 residues. J lost 4 bases, V lost 3 bases, and 17 bases had no gene match. Germline V gene lookup returns CDR1 ENHRY and CDR2 SYGVKD. CDR3 loop: CAISDPGRVAGRGYNEQFF. The CDR3 DNA follows: TGTGCCATCAGTGACCCTGGGAGGGTAGCGGGGCGAGGGTACAATGAGCAGTTCTTC.

This clone was observed a handful of times. The chain carries TRBV6-5 and TRBJ2-1; 9 positions agree with TRBD2. This CDR3 region has 16 residues. Germline values: CDR1 MNHEY, CDR2 SVGAGI. J gave up 6 bases and V 1 base, and 7 bases lay outside the gene matches. The CDR3 reads CASSYFPSGIVNEQFF. CDR3 DNA sequence: TGTGCCAGCAGTTACTTCCCTAGCGGGATAGTCAATGAGCAGTTCTTC.

In its sample, this clone was seen once. The chain is built from TRBV28 and TRBJ1-5, with 10 positions matching TRBD1. The germline CDR1 and CDR2 sequences are MDHEN and SYDVKM. The CDR3 is 14 residues long. V shed 5 bases and J 6 bases; nucleotides not matched to a gene: 4. The CDR3 is CASSLRQGAQPQHF. CDR3 sequence (DNA): TGTGCCAGCAGTCTCAGACAGGGGGCTCAGCCCCAGCATTTT.

This chain joins TRBV2 and TRBJ2-3; possible D gene TRBD2, 5 bases. CDR3 length: 11 amino acids. The V gene's germline CDR1 is SNHLY and CDR2 FYNNEI. The V gene lost 11 bases and the J gene lost 6 bases, with 12 bases spanning the gap. The CDR3 DNA is TGTGCCCCACCGGCGGGTGATACGCAGTATTTT. Its translation is CAPPAGDTQYF.

The V gene is TRBV11-2, the J gene TRBJ1-1; D is perhaps TRBD1 (5 bases). CDR1 and CDR2 (germline): SGHAT, FQNNGV. This CDR3 has 17 residues. V was shortened by 1 base and J by 4 bases, with 19 bases between the two germline ends. Here the CDR3 DNA reads TGTGCCAGCAGCTTAGCTCCAGGCGGCAGTAGGGGCACTGAAGCTTTCTTT. The encoded protein is CASSLAPGGSRGTEAFF. The full variable domain, with the rest looked up from reference TRBV11-2 and TRBJ1-1, is EAGVAQSPRYKIIEKRQSVAFWCNPISGHATLYWYQQILGQGPKLLIQFQNNGVVDDSQLPKDRFSAERLKGVDSTLKIQPAKLEDSAVYLCASSLAPGGSRGTEAFFGQGTRLTVV.

The chain uses TRBV28 and TRBJ1-5; 10 bases are a match to TRBD1. Germline values: CDR1 MDHEN, CDR2 SYDVKM. The CDR3 loop spans 14 amino acids. V dropped 8 bases and J dropped 3; count of bases not matched to a gene: 4. The CDR3 DNA reads TGTGCCAGCGGGGACAGGGGCCTCAATCAGCCCCAGCATTTT. Its translation is CASGDRGLNQPQHF.

V and J are TRBV7-9 and TRBJ2-1; TRBD2 agrees at 11 bases. The CDR3 length is 15 residues. The V gene's germline CDR1 is SEHNR and CDR2 FQNEAQ (reference sequence). V was clipped by 4 bases and J by 2 bases; unmatched bases: 1. CDR3 nucleotides: TGTGCCAGCAGCTATAGCGGGGGGGCCTACAATGAGCAGTTCTTC. This sequence encodes CASSYSGGAYNEQFF.

The rearrangement uses TRBV15 and TRBJ1-1; possibly TRBD1 for D (6 bases). Trimming left V 0 bases short and J 9 bases short, with 26 bases between. Germline V gene lookup returns CDR1 LNHNV and CDR2 YYDKDF (reference sequence). CDR3 length equals 18 residues. CDR3 bases: TGTGCCACCAGCAGAGATTGGGGGCAGGACCCCCTCGAGGGGAAAGCTTTCTTT. Translated: CATSRDWGQDPLEGKAFF.

This clone has only a few counts. The chain carries TRBV9 and TRBJ2-7; TRBD1 matches 9 bases. In germline, CDR1 is SGDLS, CDR2 YYNGEE. This CDR3 spans 16 amino acids. Losses at the gene ends were 4 bases for V and 6 bases for J; bases not matched to a gene: 14. CDR3 protein: CASSLTGGQGIGEQYF. In nucleotides, the CDR3 is TGTGCCAGCAGCCTCACTGGGGGACAGGGAATCGGCGAGCAGTACTTC.

The V call is TRBV6-4, the J call TRBJ2-7; TRBD1 matches 8 bases. Germline loops: CDR1 MRHNA, CDR2 SNTAGT. The CDR3 is 11 amino acids. Losses at the gene ends were 2 bases for V and 13 bases for J; bases not matched to a gene: 4. CDR3 sequence reads: CASSDGGTGYF. For the CDR3, the DNA is TGTGCCAGCAGTGACGGCGGGACAGGTTACTTC.

The CDR3 region has the DNA TGCAGCGTTGGGCAAACTAGCGGGGGGGGGACCCAGTACTTC. Its translation is CSVGQTSGGGTQYF. The gene calls are TRBV29-1 and TRBJ2-5; TRBD2 aligns across 13 bases. CDR1 and CDR2 (germline): SQVTM, ANQGSEA. CDR3 length: 14 amino acids. The junction had 6 bases not matched to a gene; V was cut back by 4 bases and J by 7 bases.

The CDR3 DNA follows: TGTGCCAGCAGTGTCCGGGGGAGCGACTACGAGCAGTACTTC. As protein: CASSVRGSDYEQYF. The V gene is TRBV25-1, the J gene TRBJ2-7; D possibly corresponds to TRBD2 (6 bases). V lost 4 bases to trimming and J lost 3 bases, with 13 bases between them. Germline values: CDR1 MGHDK, CDR2 SYGVNS. The CDR3 runs 14 residues.

This clone has just a few counts. This chain connects TRBV9 to TRBJ2-7; D is possibly TRBD2 (6 bases). Germline CDR1 is SGDLS and CDR2 is YYNGEE. The CDR3 has 15 amino acids. Between the trimmed V and J ends, which lost 0 bases and 3 bases, there was a span of 13 bases. The CDR3 loop reads CASSVAGVAYYEQYF. The DNA of the CDR3 is TGTGCCAGCAGCGTAGCGGGAGTAGCATACTACGAGCAGTACTTC.

V is TRBV4-1 and J is TRBJ2-1, with 11 positions matching TRBD1. J gave up 7 bases and V 0 bases, and 5 bases lay outside the gene matches. Germline V gives CDR1 MGHRA, CDR2 YSYEKL. The CDR3 runs to 16 residues. CDR3 amino acids: CASSQDRTGGWNEQFF. The CDR3 coding sequence is TGCGCCAGCAGCCAAGATAGGACAGGGGGCTGGAATGAGCAGTTCTTC.